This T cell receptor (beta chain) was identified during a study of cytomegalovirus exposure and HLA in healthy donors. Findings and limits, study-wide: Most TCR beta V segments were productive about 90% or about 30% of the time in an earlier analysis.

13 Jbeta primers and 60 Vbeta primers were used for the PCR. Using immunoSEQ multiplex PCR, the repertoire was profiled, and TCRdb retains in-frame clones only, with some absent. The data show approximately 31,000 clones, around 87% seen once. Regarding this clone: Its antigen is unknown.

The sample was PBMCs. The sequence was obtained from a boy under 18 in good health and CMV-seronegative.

CDR3 DNA sequence: TGTGCCAGCAGCCCCGGGACAGACGTTACCTACGAGCAGTACTTC. Its protein is CASSPGTDVTYEQYF. The rearrangement links TRBV7-2 to TRBJ2-7, with 7 bases lining up with TRBD1. This CDR3 spans 15 amino acids. V trimming: 5 bases; J trimming: 2 bases; junction bases outside the gene matches: 9. The germline gives CDR1 SGHTA, CDR2 FQGNSA.